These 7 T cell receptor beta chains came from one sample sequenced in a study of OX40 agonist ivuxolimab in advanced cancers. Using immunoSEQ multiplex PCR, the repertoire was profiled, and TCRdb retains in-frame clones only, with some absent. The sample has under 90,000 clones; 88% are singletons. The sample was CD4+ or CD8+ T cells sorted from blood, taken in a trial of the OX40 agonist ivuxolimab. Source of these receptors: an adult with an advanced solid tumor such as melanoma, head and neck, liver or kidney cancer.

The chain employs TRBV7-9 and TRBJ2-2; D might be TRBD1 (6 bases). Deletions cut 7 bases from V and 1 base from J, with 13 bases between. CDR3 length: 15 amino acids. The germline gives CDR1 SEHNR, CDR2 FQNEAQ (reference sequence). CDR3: CASTDRIGNTGELFF. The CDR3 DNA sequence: TGTGCCAGCACCGACAGGATCGGGAACACCGGGGAGCTGTTTTTT. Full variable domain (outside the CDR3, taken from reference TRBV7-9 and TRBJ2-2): DTGVSQNPRHKITKRGQNVTFRCDPISEHNRLYWYRQTLGQGPEFLTYFQNEAQLEKSRLLSDRFSAERPKGSFSTLEIQRTEQGDSAMYLCASTDRIGNTGELFFGEGSRLTVL.

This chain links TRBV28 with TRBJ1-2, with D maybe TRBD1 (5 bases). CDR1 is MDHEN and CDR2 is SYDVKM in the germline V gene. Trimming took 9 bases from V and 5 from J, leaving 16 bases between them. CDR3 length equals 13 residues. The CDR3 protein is CASLDGGSYGYTF. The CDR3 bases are TGTGCCAGTTTAGACGGGGGATCTTATGGCTACACCTTC.

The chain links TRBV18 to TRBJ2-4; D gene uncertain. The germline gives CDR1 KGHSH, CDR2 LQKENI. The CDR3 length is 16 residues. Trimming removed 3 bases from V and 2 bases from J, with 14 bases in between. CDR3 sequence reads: CASSPLFERPKNIQYF. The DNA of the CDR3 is TGTGCCAGCTCACCGCTGTTTGAGAGGCCCAAAAACATTCAGTACTTC.

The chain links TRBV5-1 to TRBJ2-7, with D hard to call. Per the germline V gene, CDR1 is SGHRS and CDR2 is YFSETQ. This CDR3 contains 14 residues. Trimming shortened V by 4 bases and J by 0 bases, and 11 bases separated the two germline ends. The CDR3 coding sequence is TGCGCCAGCAGCATAGAAGGGCGCTCCTACGAGCAGTACTTC. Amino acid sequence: CASSIEGRSYEQYF.

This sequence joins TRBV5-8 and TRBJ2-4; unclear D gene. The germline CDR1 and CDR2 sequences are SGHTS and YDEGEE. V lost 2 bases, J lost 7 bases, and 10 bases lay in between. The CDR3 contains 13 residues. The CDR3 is CASSFERWNIQYF. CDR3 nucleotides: TGTGCCAGCAGCTTCGAAAGGTGGAACATTCAGTACTTC. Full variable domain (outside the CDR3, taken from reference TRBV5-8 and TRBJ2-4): EAGVTQSPTHLIKTRGQQATLRCSPISGHTSVYWYQQALGLGLQFLLWYDEGEERNRGNFPPRFSGRQFPNYSSELNVNALELEDSALYLCASSFERWNIQYFGAGTRLSVL.

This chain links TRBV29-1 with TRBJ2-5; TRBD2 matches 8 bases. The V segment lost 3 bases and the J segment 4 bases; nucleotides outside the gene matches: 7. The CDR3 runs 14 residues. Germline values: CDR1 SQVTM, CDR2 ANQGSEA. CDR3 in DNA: TGCAGCGTTGATAGCGGGATGGTAGGAGAGACCCAGTACTTC. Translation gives CSVDSGMVGETQYF. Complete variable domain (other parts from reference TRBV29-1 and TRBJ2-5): SAVISQKPSRDICQRGTSLTIQCQVDSQVTMMFWYRQQPGQSLTLIATANQGSEATYESGFVIDKFPISRPNLTFSTLTVSNMSPEDSSIYLCSVDSGMVGETQYFGPGTRLLVL.

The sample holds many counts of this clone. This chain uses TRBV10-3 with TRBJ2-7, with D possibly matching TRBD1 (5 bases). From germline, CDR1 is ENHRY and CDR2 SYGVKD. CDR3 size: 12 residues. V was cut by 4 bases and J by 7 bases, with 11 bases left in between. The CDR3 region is CAISGAGWEQYF. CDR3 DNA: TGTGCCATCAGTGGCGCAGGGTGGGAGCAGTACTTC.